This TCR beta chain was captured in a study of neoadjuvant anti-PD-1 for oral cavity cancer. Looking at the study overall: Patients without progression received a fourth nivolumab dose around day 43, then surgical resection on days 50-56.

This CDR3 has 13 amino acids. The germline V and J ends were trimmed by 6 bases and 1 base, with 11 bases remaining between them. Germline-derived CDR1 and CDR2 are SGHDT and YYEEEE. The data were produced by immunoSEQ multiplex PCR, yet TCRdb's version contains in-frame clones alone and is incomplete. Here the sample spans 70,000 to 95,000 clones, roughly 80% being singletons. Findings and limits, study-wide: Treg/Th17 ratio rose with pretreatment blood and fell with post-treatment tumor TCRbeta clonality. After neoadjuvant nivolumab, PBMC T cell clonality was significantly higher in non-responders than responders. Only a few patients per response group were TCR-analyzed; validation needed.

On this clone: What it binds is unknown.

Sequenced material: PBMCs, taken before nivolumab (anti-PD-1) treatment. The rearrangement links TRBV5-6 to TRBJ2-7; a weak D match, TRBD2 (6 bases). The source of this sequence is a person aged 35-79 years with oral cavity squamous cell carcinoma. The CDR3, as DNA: TGTGCCAGCACTCCCCGGGGGTCCTACGAGCAGTACTTC. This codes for CASTPRGSYEQYF.